This TCR beta chain was retrieved from a study of blood T cell repertoires in acute mononucleosis (dated by TCRdb to about 2020). Concerning the study at large: Acute-phase samples were taken within 2 weeks of symptom onset, representing the primary response. Mean blood EBV load was approximately 4 log10 genome copies per million B cells during acute infection and 2.6 at convalescence. In acute infection, YVL-BR-specific cells made up a mean of about 2.1% of blood CD8 T cells and GLC-BM-specific cells made up a mean of roughly 1.1%.

For TCR profiling, total RNA from at least 10,000 sorted tetramer+ CD8 T cells was reverse transcribed into cDNA. PCR amplification of CDR3 regions used primers annealing to V and J regions and added unique molecular identifiers so that templates could be tracked. TCRalpha and TCRbeta chains were profiled using the immunoSEQ platform, including its sequencing and error-correction standards. Per the source publication's procedure: Clonal copy numbers were corrected for sequencing and PCR errors, and CDR3s were defined according to IMGT conventions. Only productive rearrangements were analyzed, using immunoSEQ Analyzer versions 2.0 and 3.0, with gene-pairing frequencies processed further in Microsoft Excel. Circos plots were used to visualize V-J pairings, and MEME together with a custom motifSearch program was used to find CDR3 motifs. The probability of generation of TCR sequences was calculated using the OLGA algorithm. Clonotypes found at both visits were termed persistent, clonotypes found only in the acute phase were termed nonpersistent, and clonotypes found only at convalescence were termed de novo. Any amino acid clonotype used by more than one donor was defined as a public TCR. TCRdb carries this immuneACCESS record with in-frame sequences only. Its versions omit some clonotypes, under half of them owing to an unresolved V gene in the studies checked, with the rest unexplained. V and J calls and clone size are given by that table; D and trimming were obtained from the DNA. Counted in this sample were under 750 clones; approximately 40% of them appeared once. The top ten clones comprise 35% to 55% of the sample.

CDR1 and CDR2 (SNHLY, FYNNEI) derive from the germline V gene. V and J are truncated by 6 bases and 6 bases respectively, leaving an intervening sequence of 17 bases. Measured from the cysteine to the phenylalanine, the CDR3 is 15 residues long. Only the CDR3 portion is preserved as DNA: 45 bases, with reading frame beginning at the first base. On this clone: No quality values exist for individual bases; no much larger clone is one base distant. In the same sample, other DNA sequences code for this CDR3.

The time point tag for this specimen amounts to: acute infectious mononucleosis, at clinical presentation within 2 weeks of symptom onset (visit 1). The study tracked CD8 T cell responses to two immunodominant EBV epitopes, BRLF1 109 (YVL-BR) and BMLF1 280 (GLC-BM), over primary infection. A positive serum heterophile antibody test and EBV viral capsid antigen-specific IgM indicated primary EBV infection. As a first step, magnetic positive selection (MACS) was used to enrich total CD8 T cells from the PBMCs. Live CD3+ CD8+ tetramer+ cells were sorted on a FACSAria III to over 90% purity. Cell sorting used a PE-conjugated tetramer carrying the BMLF1 280-288 peptide. After tetramer sorting, TCR repertoires of EBV epitope-specific CD8 T cells were deep-sequenced directly ex vivo at acute infection and at convalescence. Three people aged roughly 18 to 30 with clinical acute infectious mononucleosis and laboratory evidence of primary EBV infection were used as donors. Heparinized peripheral blood was collected once when donors presented clinically with mononucleosis symptoms and a second time roughly 6 months afterward. PBMCs were isolated by Ficoll-Paque density gradient centrifugation.

The paper as a whole reports these results and caveats: Both chains seemed to play a part in GLC-BM selection, with public TCRbeta motifs on BV14-BJ2 and BV20-BJ1 appearing together with a TCRalpha motif on AV5-AJ31. The low acute-to-convalescent clonotype overlap might be partly explained by sampling error, because only a fraction of each donor's blood was analyzed. Only a few donors were included in the cohort, so group averages were based on very few individuals. Persistence into convalescence was observed for only around 9% of unique acute clonotypes, yet most of the response was made up by these persisting clonotypes, and the remaining acute clonotypes were seemingly replaced by new diverse de novo clonotypes.

Recombination linked TRBV2 to TRBJ2-2, with TRBD2 as a weak D call on 6 bases. This sequence originates from a young man with infectious mononucleosis caused by EBV. Sample: EBV GLC epitope tetramer+ CD8+ T cells sorted from PBMCs, taken during acute infectious mononucleosis. Explained via the paper, the cell subset or site label denotes: CD8 T cells binding tetramer with EBV BMLF1 280-288 peptide (GLC-BM). The DNA sequence is TGTGCCAGCAGGGAGGGGCAGATCGCCCCCGGGGAGCTGTTTTTT. It encodes CASREGQIAPGELFF.